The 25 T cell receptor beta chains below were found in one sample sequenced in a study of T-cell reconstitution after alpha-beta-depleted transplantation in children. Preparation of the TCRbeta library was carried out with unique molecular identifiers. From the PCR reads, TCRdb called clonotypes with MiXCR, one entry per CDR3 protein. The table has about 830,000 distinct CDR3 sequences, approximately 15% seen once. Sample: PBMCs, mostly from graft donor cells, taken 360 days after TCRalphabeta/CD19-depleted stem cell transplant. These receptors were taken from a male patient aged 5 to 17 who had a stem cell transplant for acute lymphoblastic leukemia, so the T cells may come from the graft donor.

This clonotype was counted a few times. CDR3 protein: CASSDGRRGLRETQYF. The DNA of the CDR3 is TGTGCCAGCAGTGACGGGAGGAGGGGGCTTAGAGAGACCCAGTACTTC. The genes are TRBV25-1 and TRBJ2-5; tentatively, D is TRBD1 or TRBD2 (7 bases each). The CDR3 is 16 residues long. The V and J ends lost 3 bases and 4 bases respectively, with 18 bases between them. Germline V gene data show CDR1 as MGHDK and CDR2 as SYGVNS.

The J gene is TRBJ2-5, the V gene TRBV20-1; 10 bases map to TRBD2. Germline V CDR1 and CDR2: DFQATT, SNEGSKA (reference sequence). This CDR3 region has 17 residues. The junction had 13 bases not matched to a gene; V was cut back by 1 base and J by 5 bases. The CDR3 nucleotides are TGCAGTGCTAGAGGAGGAGGGCTAGCGGGAGTCTGGGAGACCCAGTACTTC. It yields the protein CSARGGGLAGVWETQYF.

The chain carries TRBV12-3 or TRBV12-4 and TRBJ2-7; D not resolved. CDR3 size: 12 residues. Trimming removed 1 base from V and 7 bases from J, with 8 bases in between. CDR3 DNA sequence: TGTGCCAGCAGTTTAGGCCTTCAGGAGCAGTACTTC. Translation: CASSLGLQEQYF.

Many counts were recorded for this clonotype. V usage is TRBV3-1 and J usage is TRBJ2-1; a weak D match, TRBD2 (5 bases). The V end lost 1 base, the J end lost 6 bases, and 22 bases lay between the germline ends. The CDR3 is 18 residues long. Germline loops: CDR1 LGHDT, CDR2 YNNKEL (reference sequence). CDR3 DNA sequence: TGTGCCAGCAGCCAAGGCGTTACAAGGACTCTACGGGTCAATGAGCAGTTCTTC. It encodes CASSQGVTRTLRVNEQFF.

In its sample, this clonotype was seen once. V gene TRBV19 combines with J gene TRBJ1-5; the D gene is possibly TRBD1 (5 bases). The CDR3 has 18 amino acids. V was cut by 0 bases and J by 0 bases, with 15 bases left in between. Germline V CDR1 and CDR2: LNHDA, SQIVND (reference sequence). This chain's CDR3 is CASSIEVTGSYSNQPQHF. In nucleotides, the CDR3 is TGTGCCAGTAGTATAGAGGTCACAGGCAGTTATAGCAATCAGCCCCAGCATTTT.

The CDR3 is CASSLWYGHSNQPQHF. The DNA of the CDR3 is TGTGCCAGCAGTTTATGGTACGGCCATAGCAATCAGCCCCAGCATTTT. This sequence joins TRBV27 and TRBJ1-5; D remains ambiguous. V was cut by 1 base and J by 0 bases, with 10 bases left in between. This CDR3 has 16 residues. Germline V gives CDR1 MNHEY, CDR2 SMNVEV (reference sequence).

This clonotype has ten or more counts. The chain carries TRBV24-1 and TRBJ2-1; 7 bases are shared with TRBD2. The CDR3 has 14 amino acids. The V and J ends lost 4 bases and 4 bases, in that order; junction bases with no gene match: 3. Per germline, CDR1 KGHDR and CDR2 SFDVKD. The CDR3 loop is CATSDLAVYNEQFF. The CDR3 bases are TGTGCCACCAGTGACCTAGCGGTTTACAATGAGCAGTTCTTC.

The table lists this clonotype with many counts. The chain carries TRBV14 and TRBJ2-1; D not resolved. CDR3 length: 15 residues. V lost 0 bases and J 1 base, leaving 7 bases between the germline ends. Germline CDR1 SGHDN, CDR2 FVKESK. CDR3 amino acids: CASSQDAGSYNEQFF. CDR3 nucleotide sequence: TGTGCCAGCAGCCAAGATGCCGGATCCTACAATGAGCAGTTCTTC.

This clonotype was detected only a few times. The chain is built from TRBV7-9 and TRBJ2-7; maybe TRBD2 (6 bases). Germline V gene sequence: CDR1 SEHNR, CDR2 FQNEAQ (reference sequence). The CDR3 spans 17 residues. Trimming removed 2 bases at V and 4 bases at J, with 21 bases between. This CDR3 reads CASSLSSGVGEIYEQYF. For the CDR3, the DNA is TGTGCCAGCAGCTTAAGCTCGGGAGTGGGGGAGATATACGAGCAGTACTTC.

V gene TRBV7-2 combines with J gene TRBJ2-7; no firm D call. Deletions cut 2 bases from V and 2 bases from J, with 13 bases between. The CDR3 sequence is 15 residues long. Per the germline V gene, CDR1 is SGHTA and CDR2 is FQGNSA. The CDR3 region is CASSLTLAKPYEQYF. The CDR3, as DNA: TGTGCCAGCAGCTTAACGTTGGCAAAACCCTACGAGCAGTACTTC.

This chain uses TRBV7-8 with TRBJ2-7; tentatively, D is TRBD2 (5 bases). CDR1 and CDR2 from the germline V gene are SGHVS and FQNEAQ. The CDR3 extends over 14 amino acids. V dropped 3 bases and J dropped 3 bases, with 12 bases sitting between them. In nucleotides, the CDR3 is TGTGCCAGCAGCTTGGAGGAGCGGAACTACGAGCAGTACTTC. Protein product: CASSLEERNYEQYF.

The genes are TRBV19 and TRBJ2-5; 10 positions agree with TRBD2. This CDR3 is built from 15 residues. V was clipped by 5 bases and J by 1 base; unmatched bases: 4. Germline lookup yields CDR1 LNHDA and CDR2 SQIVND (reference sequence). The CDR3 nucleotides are TGTGCCAGTAGTCAACGGACTAGCGGCCAAGAGACCCAGTACTTC. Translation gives CASSQRTSGQETQYF. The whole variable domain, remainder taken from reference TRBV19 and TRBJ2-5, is DGGITQSPKYLFRKEGQNVTLSCEQNLNHDAMYWYRQDPGQGLRLIYYSQIVNDFQKGDIAEGYSVSREKKESFPLTVTSAQKNPTAFYLCASSQRTSGQETQYFGPGTRLLVL.

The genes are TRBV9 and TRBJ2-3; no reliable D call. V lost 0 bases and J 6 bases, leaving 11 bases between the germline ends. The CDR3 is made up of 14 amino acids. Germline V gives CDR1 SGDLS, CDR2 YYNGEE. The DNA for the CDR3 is TGTGCCAGCAGCGTAGCGGATCCGGCGGATACGCAGTATTTT. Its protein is CASSVADPADTQYF. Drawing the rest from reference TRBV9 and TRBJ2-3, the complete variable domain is DSGVTQTPKHLITATGQRVTLRCSPRSGDLSVYWYQQSLDQGLQFLIQYYNGEERAKGNILERFSAQQFPDLHSELNLSSLELGDSALYFCASSVADPADTQYFGPGTRLTVL.

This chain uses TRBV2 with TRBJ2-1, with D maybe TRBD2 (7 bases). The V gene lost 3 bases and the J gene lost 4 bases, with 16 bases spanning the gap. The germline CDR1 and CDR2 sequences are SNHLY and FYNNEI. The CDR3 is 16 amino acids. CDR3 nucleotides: TGTGCCAGCAGTGATTGGGGGCTAGCGGTATACAATGAGCAGTTCTTC. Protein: CASSDWGLAVYNEQFF.

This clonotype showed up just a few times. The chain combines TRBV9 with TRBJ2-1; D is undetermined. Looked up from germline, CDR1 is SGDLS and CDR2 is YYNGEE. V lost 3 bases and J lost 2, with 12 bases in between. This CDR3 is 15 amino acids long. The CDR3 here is CASSARSPAYNEQFF. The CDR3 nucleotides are TGTGCCAGCAGCGCCCGATCCCCCGCCTACAATGAGCAGTTCTTC.

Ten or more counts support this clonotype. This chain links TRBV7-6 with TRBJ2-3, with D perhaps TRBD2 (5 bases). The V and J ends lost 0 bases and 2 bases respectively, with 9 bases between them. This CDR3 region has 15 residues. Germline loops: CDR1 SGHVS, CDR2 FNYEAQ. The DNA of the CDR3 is TGTGCCAGCAGCTTAGCGACGGGGTACACAGATACGCAGTATTTT. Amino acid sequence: CASSLATGYTDTQYF.

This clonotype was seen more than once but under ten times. The CDR3 nucleotides read TGCGCCAGCAGCTTGCCCCGTAGCGGGAGTGTCTCCTACGAGCAGTACTTC. Protein product: CASSLPRSGSVSYEQYF. V gene TRBV5-1 combines with J gene TRBJ2-7, with 9 bases aligning to TRBD2. Looked up from germline, CDR1 is SGHRS and CDR2 is YFSETQ. After removal of 1 base from V and 0 bases from J, the junction contained 8 bases not matched to a gene. The CDR3 runs to 17 residues.

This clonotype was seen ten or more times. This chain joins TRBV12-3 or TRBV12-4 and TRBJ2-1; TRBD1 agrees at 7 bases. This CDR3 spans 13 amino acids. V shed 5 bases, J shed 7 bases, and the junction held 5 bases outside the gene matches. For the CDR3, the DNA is TGTGCCAGCAGTCCCGACAGGGCGAATGAGCAGTTCTTC. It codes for CASSPDRANEQFF.

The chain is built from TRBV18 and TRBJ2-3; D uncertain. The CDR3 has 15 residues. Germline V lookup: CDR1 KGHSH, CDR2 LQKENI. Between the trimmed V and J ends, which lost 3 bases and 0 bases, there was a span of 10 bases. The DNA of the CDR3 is TGTGCCAGCTCACCCCATTCCGGGAGCACAGATACGCAGTATTTT. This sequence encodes CASSPHSGSTDTQYF. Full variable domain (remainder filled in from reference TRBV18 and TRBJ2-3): NAGVMQNPRHLVRRRGQEARLRCSPMKGHSHVYWYRQLPEEGLKFMVYLQKENIIDESGMPKERFSAEFPKEGPSILRIQQVVRGDSAAYFCASSPHSGSTDTQYFGPGTRLTVL.

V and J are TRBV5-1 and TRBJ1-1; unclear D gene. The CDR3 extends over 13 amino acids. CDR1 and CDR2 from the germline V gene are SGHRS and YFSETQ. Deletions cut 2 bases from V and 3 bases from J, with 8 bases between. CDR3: CASSFGKDTEAFF. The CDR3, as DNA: TGCGCCAGCAGCTTCGGTAAAGACACTGAAGCTTTCTTT.

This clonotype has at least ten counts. The CDR3 nucleotides are TGTGCCACCAGCCAGGGCTACACCGGGGAGCTGTTTTTT. It translates to CATSQGYTGELFF. V and J are TRBV24-1 and TRBJ2-2; D may be TRBD1 (5 bases). CDR3 length: 13 residues. With 7 bases removed from V and 3 bases from J, the gap between germline ends came to 8 bases. Germline values: CDR1 KGHDR, CDR2 SFDVKD.

The CDR3 nucleotides are TGTGCCAGCAGTTTTTGGCCTAGGGGCTCTGGGGCCAACGTCCTGACTTTC. Protein: CASSFWPRGSGANVLTF. This chain joins TRBV12-3 or TRBV12-4 and TRBJ2-6; TRBD1 is a possible D gene (5 bases). With 3 bases removed from V and 0 bases from J, the gap between germline ends came to 12 bases. This CDR3 is built from 17 residues.

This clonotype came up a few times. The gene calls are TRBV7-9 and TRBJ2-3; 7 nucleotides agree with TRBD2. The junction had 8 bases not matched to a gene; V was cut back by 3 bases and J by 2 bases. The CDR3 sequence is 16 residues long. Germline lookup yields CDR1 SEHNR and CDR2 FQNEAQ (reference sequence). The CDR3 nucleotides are TGTGCCAGCAGCTTTCGGACTAGTCGCTTCACAGATACGCAGTATTTT. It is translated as CASSFRTSRFTDTQYF.

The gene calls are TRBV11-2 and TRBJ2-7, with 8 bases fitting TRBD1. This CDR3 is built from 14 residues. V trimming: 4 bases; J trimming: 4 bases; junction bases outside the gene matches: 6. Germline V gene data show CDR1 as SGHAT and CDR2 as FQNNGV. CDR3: CASSSMTGVYEQYF. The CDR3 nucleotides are TGTGCCAGCAGCTCCATGACAGGGGTGTACGAGCAGTACTTC.

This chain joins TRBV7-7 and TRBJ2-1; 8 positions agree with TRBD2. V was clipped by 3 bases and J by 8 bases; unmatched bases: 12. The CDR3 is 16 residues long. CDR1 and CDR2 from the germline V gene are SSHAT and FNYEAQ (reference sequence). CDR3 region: CASSLEPGLGHHEQFF. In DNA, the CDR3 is TGTGCCAGCAGCTTGGAACCGGGACTAGGGCACCATGAGCAGTTCTTC.